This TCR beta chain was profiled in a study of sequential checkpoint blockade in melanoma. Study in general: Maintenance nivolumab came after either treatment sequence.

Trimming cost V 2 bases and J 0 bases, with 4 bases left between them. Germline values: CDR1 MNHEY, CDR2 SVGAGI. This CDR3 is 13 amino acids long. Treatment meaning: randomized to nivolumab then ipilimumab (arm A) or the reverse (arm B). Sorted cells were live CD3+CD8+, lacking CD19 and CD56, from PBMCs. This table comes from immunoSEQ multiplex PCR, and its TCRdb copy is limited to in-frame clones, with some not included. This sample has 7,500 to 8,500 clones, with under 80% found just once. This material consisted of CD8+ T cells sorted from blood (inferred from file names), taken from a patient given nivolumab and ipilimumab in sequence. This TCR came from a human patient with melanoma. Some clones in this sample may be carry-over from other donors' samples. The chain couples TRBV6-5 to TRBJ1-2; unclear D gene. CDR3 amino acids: CASSYHSNYGYTF. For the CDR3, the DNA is TGTGCCAGCAGTTACCATTCTAACTATGGCTACACCTTC.